One sample yielded the 2 T cell receptor beta chains listed below, sequenced in a study of blood T cell repertoires in COVID-19. The assay was immunoSEQ multiplex PCR, and TCRdb's table has in-frame clones only and misses some. This table holds more than 85,000 clones, approximately 84% found once. The specimen was peripheral blood. The source of these receptors is a man aged 70-80 years with acute or convalescent COVID-19.

A single count supports this clone. The rearrangement uses TRBV6-1 and TRBJ2-1; no definite D call. This CDR3 contains 14 residues. CDR1 and CDR2 (germline): MNHNS, SASEGT. The germline V and J ends were trimmed by 3 bases and 3 bases, with 9 bases remaining between them. CDR3 sequence (DNA): TGTGCCAGCAGTGAGCGGCACATCTACAATGAGCAGTTCTTC. Its translation is CASSERHIYNEQFF.

The rearrangement joins TRBV2 to TRBJ1-3; no reliable D call. Germline CDR1 reads SNHLY; CDR2 reads FYNNEI. The length of the CDR3 is 14 residues. The V end lost 4 bases, the J end lost 0 bases, and 7 bases lay between the germline ends. The CDR3: CASSGYGSGNTIYF. The CDR3 DNA sequence: TGTGCCAGCAGTGGGTACGGCTCTGGAAACACCATATATTTT.